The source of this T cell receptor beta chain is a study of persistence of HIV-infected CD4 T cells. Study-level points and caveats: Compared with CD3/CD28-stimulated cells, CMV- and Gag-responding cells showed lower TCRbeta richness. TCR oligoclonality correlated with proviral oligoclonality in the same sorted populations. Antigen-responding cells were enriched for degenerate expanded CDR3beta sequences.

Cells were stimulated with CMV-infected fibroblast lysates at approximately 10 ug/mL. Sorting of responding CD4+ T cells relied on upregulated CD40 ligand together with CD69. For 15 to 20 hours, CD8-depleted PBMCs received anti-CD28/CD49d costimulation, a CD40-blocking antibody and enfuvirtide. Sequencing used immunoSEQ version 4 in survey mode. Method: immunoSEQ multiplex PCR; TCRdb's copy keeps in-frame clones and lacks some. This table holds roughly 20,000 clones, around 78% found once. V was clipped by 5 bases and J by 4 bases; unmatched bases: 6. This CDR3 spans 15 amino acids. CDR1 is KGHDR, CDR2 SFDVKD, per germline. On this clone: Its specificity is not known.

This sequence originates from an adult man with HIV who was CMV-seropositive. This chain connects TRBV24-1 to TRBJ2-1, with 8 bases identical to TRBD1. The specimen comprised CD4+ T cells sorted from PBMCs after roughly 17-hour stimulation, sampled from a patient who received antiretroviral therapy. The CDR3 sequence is CATSVARGQYNEQFF. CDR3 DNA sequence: TGTGCCACCAGTGTGGCCAGGGGGCAATACAATGAGCAGTTCTTC.